This is a list of T cell receptor beta chains from one sample in a study of shared clonotypes between healthy human individuals. Sequencing used immunoSEQ multiplex PCR; TCRdb keeps in-frame clones, though not all of them. The sample contains more than 500,000 clones, around 96% of which appear only once. Sequencing used naive CD8+ T cells sorted from blood. These receptors originate from a woman in her twenties or thirties in good health. The CDR3 runs from the conserved cysteine through the conserved F or W. Each record gives: CDR3 protein, CDR3 DNA, clone size, V gene, D gene, J gene. A D gene is named only where the DNA matches it firmly. Clone size is given for some rows only: seen once, a few or many times, or a class if the clone is expanded.

cdr3_aa: CASSMGQRSNQPQHF
cdr3_nt: TGTGCCAGTAGTATGGGGCAGCGTAGCAATCAGCCCCAGCATTTT
clone_size: .
v_call: TRBV19
d_call: .
j_call: TRBJ1-5

cdr3_aa: CASSPSRAASYEQYF
cdr3_nt: TGTGCCAGCTCTCCCTCCCGAGCGGCCTCCTACGAGCAGTACTTC
clone_size: .
v_call: TRBV27
d_call: .
j_call: TRBJ2-7

cdr3_aa: CASSVVFRRGTDTQYF
cdr3_nt: TGTGCCAGCAGCGTAGTCTTCAGGAGGGGTACAGATACGCAGTATTTT
clone_size: once
v_call: TRBV9
d_call: .
j_call: TRBJ2-3

cdr3_aa: CASIGRGNTGELFF
cdr3_nt: TGTGCCAGCATAGGACGGGGGAACACCGGGGAGCTGTTTTTT
clone_size: once
v_call: TRBV7-9
d_call: .
j_call: TRBJ2-2

cdr3_aa: CASEDRRYNSPLHF
cdr3_nt: TGTGCCAGTGAGGACAGGCGGTATAATTCACCCCTCCACTTT
clone_size: .
v_call: TRBV19
d_call: TRBD1
j_call: TRBJ1-6

cdr3_aa: CSVEGTDYEQYF
cdr3_nt: TGCAGCGTTGAAGGGACAGACTACGAGCAGTACTTC
clone_size: .
v_call: TRBV29-1
d_call: .
j_call: TRBJ2-7

cdr3_aa: CASSQETSGSYNNEQFF
cdr3_nt: TGTGCCAGCAGCCAAGAGACTAGCGGGAGCTATAACAATGAGCAGTTCTTC
clone_size: .
v_call: TRBV4-2
d_call: TRBD2
j_call: TRBJ2-1

cdr3_aa: CSVLGSPGANVLTF
cdr3_nt: TGCAGCGTCCTGGGGTCGCCTGGGGCCAACGTCCTGACTTTC
clone_size: .
v_call: TRBV29-1
d_call: .
j_call: TRBJ2-6

cdr3_aa: CASSFYGKAYEQYF
cdr3_nt: TGTGCCAGCAGCTTCTACGGAAAGGCCTACGAGCAGTACTTC
clone_size: .
v_call: TRBV5-6
d_call: .
j_call: TRBJ2-7

cdr3_aa: CASSPEGQGIGELFF
cdr3_nt: TGCGCCAGCAGCCCCGAAGGGCAGGGAATCGGGGAGCTGTTTTTT
clone_size: .
v_call: TRBV4-1
d_call: .
j_call: TRBJ2-2

cdr3_aa: CASGRGGTRGYNEQFF
cdr3_nt: TGCGCCAGCGGCCGGGGGGGGACCCGAGGATACAATGAGCAGTTCTTC
clone_size: .
v_call: TRBV10-2
d_call: TRBD2
j_call: TRBJ2-1

cdr3_aa: CASSIGSGRAETQYF
cdr3_nt: TGTGCCAGTAGTATAGGTAGCGGGAGGGCAGAGACCCAGTACTTC
clone_size: .
v_call: TRBV19
d_call: TRBD2
j_call: TRBJ2-5

cdr3_aa: CAWRKGMTEAFF
cdr3_nt: TGTGCCTGGAGAAAGGGAATGACTGAAGCTTTCTTT
clone_size: .
v_call: TRBV30
d_call: .
j_call: TRBJ1-1

cdr3_aa: CASSYGQGATNEKLFF
cdr3_nt: TGTGCCAGCAGTTACGGGCAGGGGGCAACTAATGAAAAACTGTTTTTT
clone_size: .
v_call: TRBV6-5
d_call: TRBD1
j_call: TRBJ1-4

cdr3_aa: CASSISTGLTYEQYF
cdr3_nt: TGTGCCAGTAGTATTTCGACAGGGTTAACCTACGAGCAGTACTTC
clone_size: once
v_call: TRBV19
d_call: TRBD1
j_call: TRBJ2-7

cdr3_aa: CASGSSGTTYEQYF
cdr3_nt: TGTGCCAGCGGATCTAGCGGAACGACCTACGAGCAGTACTTC
clone_size: .
v_call: TRBV5-6
d_call: TRBD2
j_call: TRBJ2-7

cdr3_aa: CASSLGTGDNQPQHF
cdr3_nt: TGTGCCAGTAGTTTGGGGACAGGGGACAATCAGCCCCAGCATTTT
clone_size: few
v_call: TRBV19
d_call: TRBD1
j_call: TRBJ1-5

cdr3_aa: CASSLRGPSPEAFF
cdr3_nt: TGTGCCAGTAGTCTCAGGGGGCCCAGCCCTGAAGCTTTCTTT
clone_size: .
v_call: TRBV19
d_call: TRBD1
j_call: TRBJ1-1

cdr3_aa: CASSLWVDRPLVQFF
cdr3_nt: TGTGCCAGCAGTTTATGGGTGGACAGGCCCCTCGTACAGTTCTTC
clone_size: .
v_call: TRBV28
d_call: TRBD1
j_call: TRBJ2-1

cdr3_aa: CSVILAGAGIRPDTQYF
cdr3_nt: TGCAGCGTTATACTAGCGGGAGCCGGAATTCGGCCAGATACGCAGTATTTT
clone_size: .
v_call: TRBV29-1
d_call: TRBD2
j_call: TRBJ2-3

cdr3_aa: CASSVEGTSGRADTQYF
cdr3_nt: TGTGCCAGCAGCGTAGAAGGGACTAGCGGGAGGGCAGATACGCAGTATTTT
clone_size: .
v_call: TRBV9
d_call: TRBD2
j_call: TRBJ2-3

cdr3_aa: CASRELYSAGGGQPQHF
cdr3_nt: TGTGCCAGCAGAGAATTGTACAGTGCCGGGGGGGGTCAGCCCCAGCATTTT
clone_size: .
v_call: TRBV6-1
d_call: .
j_call: TRBJ1-5

cdr3_aa: CASSQVGNYGYTF
cdr3_nt: TGCGCCAGCAGCCAAGTCGGAAACTATGGCTACACCTTC
clone_size: .
v_call: TRBV4-1
d_call: .
j_call: TRBJ1-2

cdr3_aa: CASSGGQGGTYEQYF
cdr3_nt: TGTGCCAGCTCCGGGGGACAGGGGGGAACCTACGAGCAGTACTTC
clone_size: .
v_call: TRBV7-9
d_call: TRBD1
j_call: TRBJ2-7

cdr3_aa: CASSEIGLNQPQHF
cdr3_nt: TGTGCCAGCAGTGAAATTGGCCTCAATCAGCCCCAGCATTTT
clone_size: few
v_call: TRBV6-1
d_call: .
j_call: TRBJ1-5

cdr3_aa: CASSLLGTGNYEQYF
cdr3_nt: TGTGCCAGCAGTTTACTCGGGACAGGAAACTACGAGCAGTACTTC
clone_size: .
v_call: TRBV28
d_call: TRBD1
j_call: TRBJ2-7

cdr3_aa: CASSRPGDEQYF
cdr3_nt: TGTGCCAGTAGTCGGCCTGGTGACGAGCAGTACTTC
clone_size: .
v_call: TRBV19
d_call: .
j_call: TRBJ2-7

cdr3_aa: CASRGLAPYNEQFF
cdr3_nt: TGCGCCAGCAGAGGACTAGCGCCCTACAATGAGCAGTTCTTC
clone_size: .
v_call: TRBV4-1
d_call: TRBD2
j_call: TRBJ2-1

cdr3_aa: CASSLGTGQPQHF
cdr3_nt: TGTGCCAGCAGCTTAGGCACCGGTCAGCCCCAGCATTTT
clone_size: .
v_call: TRBV13
d_call: .
j_call: TRBJ1-5

cdr3_aa: CASSFEPTNEQFF
cdr3_nt: TGTGCCAGCAGTTTTGAGCCGACCAATGAGCAGTTCTTC
clone_size: .
v_call: TRBV27
d_call: .
j_call: TRBJ2-1

cdr3_aa: CASGRTSSYEQYF
cdr3_nt: TGTGCCAGCGGCCGGACTAGCTCCTACGAGCAGTACTTC
clone_size: .
v_call: TRBV27
d_call: TRBD2
j_call: TRBJ2-7